This T cell receptor beta chain was observed in a study of T-cell reconstitution after alpha-beta-depleted transplantation in children. Whole-study findings and limits: Among T cells one year after transplant, newly produced cells accounted for most counts and diversity.

Unique molecular identifiers were incorporated into the prepared TCRbeta library. From the PCR reads, TCRdb called clonotypes with MiXCR, one entry per CDR3 protein. The data show some 550,000 distinct CDR3 sequences, 20% to 25% seen once. Germline CDR1 reads SGHTA; CDR2 reads FQGNSA. V was shortened by 3 bases and J by 4 bases, with 9 bases between the two germline ends. CDR3 length equals 13 residues. This clonotype was recorded many times. Its antigen remains unidentified. This sequence originates from a boy under two years old who had a stem cell transplant for acute myeloid leukemia, so the T cells may come from the graft donor. This sample comprised PBMCs, mostly from graft donor cells, obtained 360 days after TCRalphabeta/CD19-depleted stem cell transplant. The chain recombines TRBV7-2 with TRBJ2-5, with D maybe TRBD1 (5 bases). The CDR3 sequence is CASSFSGLETQYF. As DNA, the CDR3 is TGTGCCAGCAGCTTCTCAGGGCTAGAGACCCAGTACTTC.